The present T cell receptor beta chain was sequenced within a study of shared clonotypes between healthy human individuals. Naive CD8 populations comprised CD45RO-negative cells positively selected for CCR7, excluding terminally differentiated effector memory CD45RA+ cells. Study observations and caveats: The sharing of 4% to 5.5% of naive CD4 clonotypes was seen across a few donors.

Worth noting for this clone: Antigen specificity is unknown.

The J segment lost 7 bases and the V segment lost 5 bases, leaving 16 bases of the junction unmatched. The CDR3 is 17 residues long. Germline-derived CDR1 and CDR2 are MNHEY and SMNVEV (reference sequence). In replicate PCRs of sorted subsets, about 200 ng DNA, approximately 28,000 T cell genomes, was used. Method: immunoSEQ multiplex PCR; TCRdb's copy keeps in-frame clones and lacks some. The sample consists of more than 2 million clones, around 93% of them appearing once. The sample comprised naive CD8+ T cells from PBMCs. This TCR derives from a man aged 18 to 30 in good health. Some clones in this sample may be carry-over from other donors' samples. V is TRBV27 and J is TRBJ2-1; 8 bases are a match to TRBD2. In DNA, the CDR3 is TGTGCCAGCAGTCCCCATTTTATGGGTCCGGGAGGGAATGAGCAGTTCTTC. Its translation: CASSPHFMGPGGNEQFF.